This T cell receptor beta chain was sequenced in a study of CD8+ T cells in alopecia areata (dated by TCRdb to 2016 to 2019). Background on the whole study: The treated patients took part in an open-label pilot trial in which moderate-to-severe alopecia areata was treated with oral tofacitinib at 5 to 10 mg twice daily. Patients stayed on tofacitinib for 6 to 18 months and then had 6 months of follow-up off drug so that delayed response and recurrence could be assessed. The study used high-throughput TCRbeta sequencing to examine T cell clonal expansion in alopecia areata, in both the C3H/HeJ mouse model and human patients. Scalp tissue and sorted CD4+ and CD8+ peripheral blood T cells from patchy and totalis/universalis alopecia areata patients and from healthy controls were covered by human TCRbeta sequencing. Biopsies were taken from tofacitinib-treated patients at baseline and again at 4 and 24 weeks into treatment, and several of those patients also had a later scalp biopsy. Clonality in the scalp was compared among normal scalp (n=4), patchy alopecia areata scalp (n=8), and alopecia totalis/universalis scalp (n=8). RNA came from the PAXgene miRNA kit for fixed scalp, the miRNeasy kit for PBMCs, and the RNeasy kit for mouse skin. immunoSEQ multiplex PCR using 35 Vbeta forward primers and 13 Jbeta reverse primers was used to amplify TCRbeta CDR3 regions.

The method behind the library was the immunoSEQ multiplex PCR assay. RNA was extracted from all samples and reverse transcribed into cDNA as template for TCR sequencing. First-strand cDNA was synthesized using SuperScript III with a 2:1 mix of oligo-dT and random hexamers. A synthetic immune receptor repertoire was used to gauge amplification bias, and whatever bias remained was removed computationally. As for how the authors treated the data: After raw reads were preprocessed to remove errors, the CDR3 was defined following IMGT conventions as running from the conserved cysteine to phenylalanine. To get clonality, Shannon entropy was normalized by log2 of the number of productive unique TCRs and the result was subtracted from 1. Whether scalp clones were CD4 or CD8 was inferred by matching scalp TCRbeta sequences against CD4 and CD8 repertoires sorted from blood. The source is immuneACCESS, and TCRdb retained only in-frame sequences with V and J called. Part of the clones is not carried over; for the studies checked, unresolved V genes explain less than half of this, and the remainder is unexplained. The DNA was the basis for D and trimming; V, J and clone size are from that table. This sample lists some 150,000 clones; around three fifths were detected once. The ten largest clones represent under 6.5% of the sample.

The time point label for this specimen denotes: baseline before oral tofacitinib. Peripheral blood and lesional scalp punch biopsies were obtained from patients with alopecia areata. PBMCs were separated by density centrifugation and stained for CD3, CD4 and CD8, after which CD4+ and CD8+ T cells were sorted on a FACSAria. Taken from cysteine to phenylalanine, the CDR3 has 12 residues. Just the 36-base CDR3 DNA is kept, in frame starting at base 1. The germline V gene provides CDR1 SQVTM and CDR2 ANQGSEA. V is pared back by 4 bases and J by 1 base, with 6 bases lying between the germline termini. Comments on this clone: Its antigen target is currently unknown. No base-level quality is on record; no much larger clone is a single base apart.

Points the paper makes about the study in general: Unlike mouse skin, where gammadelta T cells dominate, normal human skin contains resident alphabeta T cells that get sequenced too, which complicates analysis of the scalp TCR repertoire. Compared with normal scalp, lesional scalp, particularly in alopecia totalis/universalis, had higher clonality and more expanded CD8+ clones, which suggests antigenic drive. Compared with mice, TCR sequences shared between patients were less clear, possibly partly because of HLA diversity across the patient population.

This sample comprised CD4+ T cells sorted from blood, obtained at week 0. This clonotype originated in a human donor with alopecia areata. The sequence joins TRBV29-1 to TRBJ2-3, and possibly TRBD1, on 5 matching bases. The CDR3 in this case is CSVGGGTDTQYF. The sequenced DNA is TGCAGCGTTGGGGGCGGCACAGATACGCAGTATTTT.